One and the same sample provided the 20 T cell receptor beta chains below, sequenced in a study of tumor-infiltrating lymphocytes in primary liver carcinoma. Between about 17 and 34 mg of unsorted bulk tissue served as the source from which RNA and DNA were co-extracted. TCR beta cDNA was made from 500 ng total RNA with a constant-region primer. Investigators got TCR beta libraries out of three nested multiplex PCR rounds, done with slightly modified ARM-PCR. It was with TRBV1-TRBV30 forward primers and a C-beta reverse primer that the first two PCR rounds were run, at roughly 9 cycles each. A single record per CDR3 protein comes from TCRdb applying MiXCR to the multiplex PCR reads. The repertoire has about 120,000 distinct CDR3 sequences, roughly 70% of them found once; the top ten carry over 7.5%. Sequencing used tumor-adjacent normal liver tissue. The receptors were sampled from a woman aged 55-69 years with primary liver carcinoma and hepatitis B virus infection.

This clonotype was seen only once. The junction departs from germline at one end; a sequencing error may be responsible. This sequence joins TRBV7-8 and TRBJ2-4; either TRBD1 or TRBD2 may fit D (5 bases each). Germline V gene data show CDR1 as SGHVS and CDR2 as FQNEAQ. The CDR3 runs 16 residues. For the CDR3, the DNA is TGTCCCAGCAGCCCCTCTCGGGAATTGGACAATAACATTCAGTACTTC. This translates into CPSSPSRELDNNIQYF.

A note on this clonotype: A read error may be the cause here, since a much bigger clone is one base away. The chain has TRBV7-9 and TRBJ2-5; 9 bases match TRBD1. The length of the CDR3 is 17 residues. CDR1 SEHNR and CDR2 FQNEAQ come from the germline V gene (reference sequence). V lost 2 bases and J lost 2; bases outside the gene matches: 9. The DNA of the CDR3 is TGTGCCAGCAGCTTAAACACAGGGGGCCGTCGTCAAGAGACCCAGTACTTC. This encodes CASSLNTGGRRQETQYF. Complete variable domain (other parts from reference TRBV7-9 and TRBJ2-5): DTGVSQNPRHKITKRGQNVTFRCDPISEHNRLYWYRQTLGQGPEFLTYFQNEAQLEKSRLLSDRFSAERPKGSFSTLEIQRTEQGDSAMYLCASSLNTGGRRQETQYFGPGTRLLVL.

Of note for this clonotype: The junction does not match germline at one end; this may be a read error. This chain links TRBV11-2 with TRBJ1-2; D may be TRBD1 (6 bases). The CDR3 is made up of 14 amino acids. Germline CDR1 reads SGHAT; CDR2 reads FQNNGV. CDR3 nucleotide sequence: TGTATCAGCAGCTTAACAGGGTCGGACTATGGCTACATCTTC. Translation: CISSLTGSDYGYIF.

The sample holds many counts of this clonotype. The chain is built from TRBV28 and TRBJ2-3; the D is unclear. Trimming cost V 4 bases and J 6 bases, with 5 bases left between them. The CDR3 consists of 11 residues. Per the germline V gene, CDR1 is MDHEN and CDR2 is SYDVKM. CDR3 amino acids: CASSSPDTQYF. In nucleotides, the CDR3 is TGTGCCAGCAGTTCCCCGGATACGCAGTATTTT.

The V and J genes are TRBV11-1 and TRBJ2-5, with unresolved D. This CDR3 contains 16 residues. Germline CDR1 is SGHAT and CDR2 is FQDESV (reference sequence). The V and J ends lost 3 bases and 2 bases respectively, with 16 bases between them. CDR3 amino acids: CASSLGLDALQETQYF. CDR3 coding DNA: TGTGCCAGCAGCTTGGGATTGGACGCCTTACAAGAGACCCAGTACTTC. The full variable domain, in which reference TRBV11-1 and TRBJ2-5 provide the parts outside the CDR3, is EAEVAQSPRYKITEKSQAVAFWCDPISGHATLYWYRQILGQGPELLVQFQDESVVDDSQLPKDRFSAERLKGVDSTLKIQPAELGDSAMYLCASSLGLDALQETQYFGPGTRLLVL.

This clonotype was counted a single time. Compared with germline, one end of the junction differs, possibly owing to a read error. The CDR3: CASKRGSELYNEQSF. For the CDR3, the DNA is TGTGCCAGCAAAAGGGGGTCTGAGCTCTACAATGAGCAGTCCTTC. The rearrangement joins TRBV24-1 to TRBJ2-1; D might be TRBD1 (6 bases). Germline V CDR1 and CDR2: KGHDR, SFDVKD. This CDR3 is 15 amino acids long.

V and J are TRBV5-1 and TRBJ1-2; D is perhaps TRBD1 (5 bases). V was shortened by 6 bases and J by 3 bases, with 18 bases between the two germline ends. In germline, CDR1 is SGHRS, CDR2 YFSETQ. There are 15 residues in the CDR3. This CDR3 is CASKGHGPTYYGYTF. As DNA, the CDR3 is TGCGCCAGCAAAGGACATGGGCCCACTTACTATGGCTACACCTTC.

Turning to this clonotype: Germline and junction disagree at one end, which may indicate a read error. The V gene is TRBV29-1, the J gene TRBJ2-3; tentatively, D is TRBD2 (5 bases). In germline, CDR1 is SQVTM, CDR2 ANQGSEA. The CDR3 has 15 amino acids. The CDR3 loop reads CSVARLATRTDTQYF. In DNA, the CDR3 is TGTAGCGTCGCACGATTAGCGACCCGCACAGATACGCAGTATTTT.

Note on this clonotype: One end of the junction varies from germline; a read error may be responsible. V and J are TRBV19 and TRBJ2-6; 8 bases agree with TRBD1. The germline V gene encodes CDR1 LNHDA and CDR2 SQIVND (reference sequence). The CDR3 has 18 residues. This CDR3 reads CASSGSQGGSSGTNVLTF. CDR3 nucleotide sequence: TGTGCCAGTAGTGGGTCACAGGGGGGCTCCTCTGGGACCAACGTCCTGACTTTC.

For this clonotype: Here the CDR3 omits its conserved ending phenylalanine or tryptophan, so a read error is the likely source. The DNA is omitted, as the CDR3 cannot be located on it reliably, and the CDR3 follows TCRdb's listing. The J gene is TRBJ2-1, the V gene TRBV11-2. Germline-derived CDR1 and CDR2 are SGHAT and FQNNGV. Including both end residues, the CDR3 is 17 amino acids long. The CDR3 protein is CASSFTTLRSSYNEPFL.

About this clonotype: Just one base apart from a much larger clone, this may be a read error. The chain couples TRBV28 to TRBJ1-2; 7 bases match TRBD1. The CDR3 contains 14 residues. Germline values: CDR1 MDHEN, CDR2 SYDVKM. CDR3 loop: CASRPSPAAGTAVF. The CDR3 nucleotides read TGTGCCAGCAGACCATCACCGGCCGCCGGGACAGCCGTCTTC.

Concerning this clonotype: Since a much larger clone is just one base distant, this may be a read error. The chain has TRBV14 and TRBJ1-2; D gene uncertain. With 4 bases removed from V and 4 bases from J, the gap between germline ends came to 10 bases. The length of the CDR3 is 13 residues. Per the germline V gene, CDR1 is SGHDN and CDR2 is FVKESK. CDR3 DNA sequence: TGTGCCAGCAGCCGCCCCGGGAGCTATGGCTACACCTTC. Translation: CASSRPGSYGYTF.

Details on this clonotype: A single base separates this from a much larger clone, so it may be a read error. Here the CDR3 DNA reads TGTGCCAGCAACTCCCCGGGGGACGCCTACAATGAGCAGTTCTTC. It is translated as CASNSPGDAYNEQFF. The rearrangement links TRBV28 to TRBJ2-1; the D gene is possibly TRBD2 (6 bases). The germline V gene encodes CDR1 MDHEN and CDR2 SYDVKM. This CDR3 contains 15 residues. V dropped 7 bases and J dropped 2 bases, with 15 bases sitting between them.

Concerning this clonotype itself: Given a much more abundant clone one base away, this may be a read error. The chain has TRBV5-6 and TRBJ2-7; the D gene is possibly TRBD2 (5 bases). The germline V gene has CDR1 SGHDT and CDR2 YYEEEE. There are 16 residues in the CDR3. CDR3 loop: CASNLGGLWSPYEQYF. As DNA, the CDR3 is TGTGCCAGCAACTTGGGCGGGCTGTGGAGTCCCTACGAGCAGTACTTC.

The V and J genes are TRBV9 and TRBJ2-5, with unresolved D. Trimming shortened V by 3 bases and J by 4 bases, and 7 bases separated the two germline ends. CDR1 is SGDLS, CDR2 YYNGEE, per germline. This CDR3 has 12 residues. The CDR3 here is CASSAYGETQYF. In nucleotides, the CDR3 is TGTGCCAGCAGCGCTTACGGAGAGACCCAGTACTTC.

As to this clonotype: One end of the junction is discordant with germline, which a read error may explain. The genes are TRBV12-3 or TRBV12-4 and TRBJ2-5; D gene unclear. This CDR3 spans 15 amino acids. CDR3 amino acids: CASSANTASPETPYF. The CDR3 coding sequence is TGTGCCAGCAGCGCTAACACAGCATCCCCAGAGACCCCGTACTTC.

For this clonotype: A read error may account for a junction end that differs from germline. The chain couples TRBV29-1 to TRBJ2-1, with 7 bases fitting TRBD2. In germline, CDR1 is SQVTM, CDR2 ANQGSEA. The CDR3 length is 16 residues. CDR3 loop: CSVADHTSELYIEQFF. CDR3 nucleotides: TGCAGCGTTGCAGACCACACTAGCGAACTTTACATTGAGCAGTTCTTC.

In the case of this clonotype: This sequence may be a read error, since a much larger clone differs from it by one base. The gene calls are TRBV7-8 and TRBJ2-3; a possible D gene is TRBD2 (5 bases). CDR1 and CDR2 (germline): SGHVS, FQNEAQ. V was clipped by 3 bases and J by 4 bases, with 11 bases between them. The CDR3 is made up of 14 amino acids. The CDR3 nucleotides read TGTGCCAGCAGCTTTGGGAGTAAAGCAGATACGCAGTATTTT. The encoded protein is CASSFGSKADTQYF.

In regard to this clonotype: The junction and the germline gene differ at one end; a read error may be behind it. The chain carries TRBV14 and TRBJ1-1; D is undetermined. This CDR3 spans 13 amino acids. Germline assignment: CDR1 SGHDN and CDR2 FVKESK. CDR3 bases: TGTGCCAGCATCCCGTCTCGGAACACTGAAGCTTTCTTC. It yields the protein CASIPSRNTEAFF.

In regard to this clonotype: A much larger clone differs by one base, so this may be a read error. This chain joins TRBV7-9 and TRBJ2-7; TRBD2 might be the D (6 bases). The CDR3 extends over 14 amino acids. Germline CDR1 SEHNR, CDR2 FQNEAQ (reference sequence). The CDR3 coding sequence is TGTGCCAGCAGCCGTAGCGGAAGCCCCTACGAGCGGTACTTC. Its protein is CASSRSGSPYERYF.